What follows are 27 T cell receptor beta chains derived from one specimen sequenced in a study of T cell changes during pregnancy in multiple sclerosis. Generated by immunoSEQ multiplex PCR, the TCRdb table keeps only in-frame clones and is missing some. The sample has over 75,000 clones, around 94% seen once; the top ten hold over 2%. Sequenced here: peripheral blood, sampled in the first trimester of pregnancy. These receptors were taken from a female donor with multiple sclerosis, enrolled in a pregnancy study.

This clone was seen once. The chain combines TRBV29-1 with TRBJ2-7; TRBD1 aligns across 7 bases. V dropped 8 bases and J dropped 4; count of bases not matched to a gene: 11. The germline CDR1 and CDR2 sequences are SQVTM and ANQGSEA. The CDR3 consists of 13 residues. CDR3 in DNA: TGCAGCATCACAGGGGTCCCTGGTTACGAGCAGTACTTC. This translates into CSITGVPGYEQYF.

The table lists this clone with a count of one. The V and J genes are TRBV19 and TRBJ1-4; D gene uncertain. The CDR3 runs 15 residues. Trimming pared 2 bases from V and 8 bases from J, leaving 15 bases between. The germline CDR1 and CDR2 sequences are LNHDA and SQIVND (reference sequence). The CDR3 nucleotides read TGTGCCAGTAGTATATCGGGGAGGGAAGAGGAAAAACTGTTTTTT. This gives the protein CASSISGREEEKLFF.

The chain uses TRBV27 and TRBJ2-1; TRBD1 is a possible D gene (5 bases). This CDR3 is 14 amino acids long. Germline-derived CDR1 and CDR2 are MNHEY and SMNVEV (reference sequence). V shed 2 bases and J shed 4 bases, with 9 bases lying between them. CDR3 in amino acids: CASSLQGLYNEQFF. DNA for the CDR3: TGTGCCAGCAGTTTACAGGGCCTTTACAATGAGCAGTTCTTC.

The rearrangement joins TRBV6-5 to TRBJ1-5; 11 positions agree with TRBD1. The V segment lost 6 bases and the J segment 6 bases; nucleotides outside the gene matches: 7. This CDR3 is built from 15 residues. Germline V gene data show CDR1 as MNHEY and CDR2 as SVGAGI. Written as DNA, the CDR3 is TGTGCCAGCAGCCCCGGGACAGGGGGTATTCAGCCCCAGCATTTT. It codes for CASSPGTGGIQPQHF.

This chain uses TRBV2 with TRBJ2-7; TRBD2 is a possible D gene (6 bases). Germline loops: CDR1 SNHLY, CDR2 FYNNEI. This CDR3 region has 14 residues. Trimming took 6 bases from V and 7 from J, leaving 19 bases between them. The CDR3 is CASSVRALAGEQYF. As DNA, the CDR3 is TGTGCCAGCAGCGTCCGGGCCCTGGCGGGAGAGCAGTACTTC.

The rearrangement joins TRBV6-1 to TRBJ2-6, with TRBD1 matching 7 bases. Germline V gene data show CDR1 as MNHNS and CDR2 as SASEGT. This CDR3 comprises 16 residues. J gave up 2 bases and V 2 bases, and 3 bases lay outside the gene matches. The CDR3 sequence is CASSEKTGTGANVLTF. The CDR3 DNA reads TGTGCCAGCAGTGAAAAGACAGGGACTGGGGCCAACGTCCTGACTTTC.

The chain combines TRBV10-3 with TRBJ1-5; D is undetermined. This CDR3 comprises 11 residues. Deletions cut 11 bases from V and 7 bases from J, with 12 bases between. The germline V gene has CDR1 ENHRY and CDR2 SYGVKD. CDR3 in amino acids: CASGVGQPQHF. CDR3 sequence (DNA): TGTGCCTCCGGGGTGGGACAGCCCCAGCATTTT.

The gene calls are TRBV27 and TRBJ2-1; the D gene is possibly TRBD2 (5 bases). The CDR3 loop spans 16 amino acids. V was trimmed by 8 bases and J by 0 bases, leaving 17 bases between them. Germline CDR1 MNHEY, CDR2 SMNVEV (reference sequence). The CDR3 sequence is CASSSILGSSYNEQFF. CDR3 bases: TGTGCCAGCTCTTCCATACTAGGGAGCTCCTACAATGAGCAGTTCTTC.

The chain joins TRBV18 to TRBJ2-7; 7 bases match TRBD2. The V and J ends lost 0 bases and 3 bases, in that order; junction bases with no gene match: 26. The CDR3 extends over 22 amino acids. In germline, CDR1 is KGHSH, CDR2 LQKENI. CDR3 loop: CASSPPRPVGAGVDPDVYEQYF. The DNA of the CDR3 is TGTGCCAGCTCACCACCACGGCCCGTTGGGGCGGGAGTCGATCCAGACGTCTACGAGCAGTACTTC.

The rearrangement uses TRBV15 and TRBJ1-2; 7 nucleotides agree with TRBD1. Trimming cost V 1 base and J 5 bases; bases outside gene matches: 7. Germline CDR1 and CDR2: LNHNV and YYDKDF (reference sequence). The CDR3 is made up of 15 amino acids. In DNA, the CDR3 is TGTGCCACCAGCAGAGTTCAGGACAGGAAGTATGGCTACACCTTC. Translated, it gives CATSRVQDRKYGYTF.

V is TRBV29-1 and J is TRBJ2-5; TRBD1 agrees at 10 bases. Germline V gene sequence: CDR1 SQVTM, CDR2 ANQGSEA. V gave up 2 bases and J gave up 1 base; unmatched junction bases: 16. This CDR3 spans 19 amino acids. This CDR3 reads CSVEKAYPGTGDSQETQYF. The CDR3 DNA reads as TGCAGCGTTGAAAAGGCCTACCCCGGGACAGGGGACAGCCAAGAGACCCAGTACTTC.

This clone appeared a single time. The chain joins TRBV7-2 to TRBJ2-7; weak D call: TRBD1 (5 bases). Germline loops: CDR1 SGHTA, CDR2 FQGNSA. There are 13 residues in the CDR3. The V and J ends lost 5 bases and 4 bases respectively, with 12 bases between them. CDR3 DNA: TGTGCCAGCAGCCCCCAGGGCTGGTACGAGCAGTACTTC. Translating it yields CASSPQGWYEQYF.

The rearrangement links TRBV27 to TRBJ2-1; 10 bases are shared with TRBD2. Trimming removed 5 bases from V and 7 bases from J; junction bases left unmatched: 11. CDR3 length: 16 amino acids. In germline, CDR1 is MNHEY, CDR2 SMNVEV (reference sequence). The CDR3 is CASSTRTSGGENEQFF. The DNA for the CDR3 is TGTGCCAGCAGTACGCGGACTAGCGGAGGTGAGAATGAGCAGTTCTTC.

V usage is TRBV6-4 and J usage is TRBJ2-1; TRBD2 is a possible D gene (5 bases). Per germline, CDR1 MRHNA and CDR2 SNTAGT. V was cut by 3 bases and J by 3 bases, with 12 bases left in between. This CDR3 region has 15 residues. The CDR3 bases are TGTGCCAGCAGTGAAGACTACGGGAACTACAATGAGCAGTTCTTC. The encoded protein is CASSEDYGNYNEQFF.

The V gene is TRBV5-1, the J gene TRBJ2-3, with D perhaps TRBD1 (6 bases). Trimming took 4 bases from V and 1 from J, leaving 13 bases between them. CDR1 SGHRS and CDR2 YFSETQ come from the germline V gene. The CDR3 has 15 amino acids. The DNA for the CDR3 is TGCGCCAGCAGCAGTGTCCCAGGGGGCACAGATACGCAGTATTTT. Translating it yields CASSSVPGGTDTQYF.

The CDR3 DNA sequence: TGTGCCAGCAGCCAAGCCCCAGCGGGAGGAACGAATGAGCAGTTCTTC. Translated: CASSQAPAGGTNEQFF. This rearrangement joins TRBV4-2 to TRBJ2-1; TRBD2 matches 9 bases. CDR1 LGHNA and CDR2 YNFKEQ come from the germline V gene. V shed 1 base and J 7 bases; nucleotides not matched to a gene: 8. The CDR3 loop spans 16 amino acids.

CDR3 in amino acids: CASSLIPSGSISSYNEQFF. CDR3 nucleotide sequence: TGTGCCAGCAGCTTAATTCCTAGCGGGAGCATCAGCTCCTACAATGAGCAGTTCTTC. V usage is TRBV7-2 and J usage is TRBJ2-1, with 10 bases matching TRBD2. Germline trimming cut 2 bases from V and 0 bases from J; bases unmatched to any gene: 10. This CDR3 contains 19 residues. The germline gives CDR1 SGHTA, CDR2 FQGNSA.

The rearrangement uses TRBV9 and TRBJ2-7; tentative D call: TRBD1 (6 bases). Trimming stripped 0 bases from V and 3 bases from J, with 13 bases between. This CDR3 spans 15 amino acids. Germline CDR1 is SGDLS and CDR2 is YYNGEE. This CDR3 reads CASSVATGTLYEQYF. CDR3 in DNA: TGTGCCAGCAGCGTAGCTACCGGGACACTCTACGAGCAGTACTTC.

The count of this clone is one. Compared with germline, one end of the junction differs, possibly owing to a read error. The same CDR3 can be traced to other DNA sequences in this sample. The rearrangement uses TRBV6-5 and TRBJ1-1; a weak D match, TRBD1 (6 bases). The V gene's germline CDR1 is MNHEY and CDR2 SVGAGI. The CDR3 totals 14 residues. The CDR3 protein is CASNDRSMNTEAFF. The CDR3 DNA sequence: TGTGCCAGCAACGACAGGTCCATGAACACTGAGGCTTTCTTT.

The CDR3, as DNA: TGTGCCAGTAGTATGTGGGCAACCTCTGGAAACACCATATATTTT. Its translation is CASSMWATSGNTIYF. This rearrangement joins TRBV19 to TRBJ1-3, with no clear D. Germline-derived CDR1 and CDR2 are LNHDA and SQIVND (reference sequence). The V end lost 3 bases, the J end lost 0 bases, and 9 bases lay between the germline ends. The CDR3 covers 15 residues.

The V call is TRBV10-3, the J call TRBJ2-5, with 7 bases matching TRBD2. Germline V gene lookup returns CDR1 ENHRY and CDR2 SYGVKD. The CDR3 consists of 13 residues. Trimming at V came to 6 bases and at J to 4 bases, leaving 5 bases not matched to a gene. The CDR3 here is CAIRAGVGETQYF. The CDR3 coding sequence is TGTGCCATCAGGGCGGGAGTAGGAGAGACCCAGTACTTC.

The chain has TRBV7-2 and TRBJ2-7; 8 bases are shared with TRBD2. Germline assignment: CDR1 SGHTA and CDR2 FQGNSA. CDR3 length: 16 amino acids. The V gene end was trimmed by 2 bases and the J gene end by 5 bases; junction bases not matched to a gene: 11. The CDR3 protein is CASSLFLGLGQNEQYF. For the CDR3, the DNA is TGTGCCAGCAGCTTATTTTTGGGACTAGGGCAGAACGAGCAGTACTTC.

The genes are TRBV27 and TRBJ2-1; 8 bases align to TRBD1. The V gene's germline CDR1 is MNHEY and CDR2 SMNVEV (reference sequence). The ends lost 3 bases at V and 12 bases at J; junction bases unmatched: 7. The CDR3 extends over 13 amino acids. The CDR3 DNA reads as TGTGCCAGCAGTTTTCCGGGAACAGGGGGGCAGTTCTTC. Amino acid sequence: CASSFPGTGGQFF.

The chain links TRBV4-1 to TRBJ2-1; D is perhaps TRBD1 (5 bases). V gave up 2 bases and J gave up 8 bases, with 22 bases separating them. The CDR3 is 17 amino acids. Germline loops: CDR1 MGHRA, CDR2 YSYEKL. The CDR3 loop reads CASSQSAGQGRLHEQFF. The CDR3 DNA is TGCGCCAGCAGCCAATCGGCAGGCCAGGGTCGGTTACATGAGCAGTTCTTC.

J is TRBJ1-4 and V is TRBV30; 7 bases map to TRBD1. Germline V gives CDR1 GTSNPN, CDR2 SVGIG (reference sequence). J lost 0 bases, V lost 5 bases, and 0 bases had no gene match. CDR3 length: 13 amino acids. This chain's CDR3 is CAWGTATNEKLFF. CDR3 sequence (DNA): TGTGCCTGGGGGACAGCAACTAATGAAAAACTGTTTTTT.

This clone was observed a single time. This chain connects TRBV28 to TRBJ2-7; D uncertain. Deletions cut 3 bases from V and 3 bases from J, with 6 bases between. Germline values: CDR1 MDHEN, CDR2 SYDVKM. The CDR3 runs to 12 residues. Here the CDR3 DNA reads TGTGCCAGCAGTTTGCAGGACTACGAGCAGTACTTC. Translating gives CASSLQDYEQYF.

Concerning this clone: Other DNA sequences within the sample encode an identical CDR3. The chain combines TRBV7-9 with TRBJ2-7, with 12 bases fitting TRBD2. The length of the CDR3 is 16 residues. V shed 4 bases, J shed 2 bases, and the junction held 6 bases outside the gene matches. Per germline, CDR1 SEHNR and CDR2 FQNEAQ (reference sequence). The CDR3, as DNA: TGTGCCAGCAGCTCTGGGACTAGCGGGCGACCCTACGAGCAGTACTTC. Protein product: CASSSGTSGRPYEQYF.